Below, 9 T cell receptor beta chains from the same sample are listed, as sequenced in a study of CD8 T cells in Susac syndrome. Random hexamers were used to reverse transcribe an amount of about 0.45 to 1 ug RNA. TCRdb reprocessed the immunoSEQ multiplex PCR reads via MiXCR and lists one record per CDR3 protein. The data contain roughly 80,000 distinct CDR3 sequences, approximately 93% of them singletons. The sample taken for sequencing was CD8+ T cells from PBMCs. The receptors here all came from a human donor with Susac syndrome.

J is TRBJ2-1 and V is TRBV7-9; 7 bases align to TRBD1. This CDR3 is built from 14 residues. Germline-derived CDR1 and CDR2 are SEHNR and FQNEAQ (reference sequence). V lost 1 base to trimming and J lost 5 bases; unmatched junction nucleotides: 2. DNA of the CDR3: TGTGCCAGCAGCTTAGGGGACAGACACAATGAGCAGTTCTTC. The encoded protein is CASSLGDRHNEQFF.

This clonotype showed up just a few times. This chain connects TRBV4-1 to TRBJ1-5; 8 bases agree with TRBD1. The CDR3 consists of 18 residues. Germline CDR1 and CDR2: MGHRA and YSYEKL. V gave up 1 base and J gave up 3 bases; unmatched junction bases: 11. CDR3 in DNA: TGCGCCAGCAGCCAAGTCTTCTCGGACAGGGTGTACAATCAGCCCCAGCATTTT. This codes for CASSQVFSDRVYNQPQHF.

The chain combines TRBV7-8 with TRBJ2-3, with D unresolved. Germline CDR1 and CDR2: SGHVS and FQNEAQ. Trimming shortened V by 3 bases and J by 3 bases, and 10 bases separated the two germline ends. There are 14 residues in the CDR3. This CDR3 is CASSFLGVTDTQYF. Here the CDR3 DNA reads TGTGCCAGCAGCTTCTTAGGAGTGACAGATACGCAGTATTTT.

The chain uses TRBV27 and TRBJ1-2; no clear D gene. With 6 bases removed from V and 8 bases from J, the gap between germline ends came to 10 bases. CDR3 length: 11 amino acids. Germline CDR1 reads MNHEY; CDR2 reads SMNVEV (reference sequence). The CDR3 nucleotides read TGTGCCAGCAGGAAAGGGCCGGGCTACACCTTC. It specifies CASRKGPGYTF.

This chain connects TRBV10-2 to TRBJ1-6, with TRBD1 as a possible D gene (5 bases). V lost 5 bases and J 9 bases, leaving 11 bases between the germline ends. The CDR3 runs to 13 residues. Looked up from germline, CDR1 is WSHSY and CDR2 is SAAADI. In DNA, the CDR3 is TGCGCCAGCAGTAGGGACGTTAGTTCACCCCTCCACTTT. As protein: CASSRDVSSPLHF.

This clonotype was picked up a small number of times. V gene TRBV20-1 combines with J gene TRBJ1-1; D call uncertain. V was shortened by 3 bases and J by 4 bases, with 18 bases between the two germline ends. CDR3 size: 15 residues. Germline V gene lookup returns CDR1 DFQATT and CDR2 SNEGSKA (reference sequence). Written as DNA, the CDR3 is TGCAGTGCTAGGGGGTCCCAGGCCCCCATCACTGAAGCTTTCTTT. Amino acid sequence: CSARGSQAPITEAFF.

This CDR3 reads CSARAQGGEQYF. The CDR3 bases are TGCAGTGCTAGAGCCCAGGGGGGCGAGCAGTACTTC. The gene calls are TRBV20-1 and TRBJ2-7; the D gene is possibly TRBD1 (7 bases). CDR3 length equals 12 residues. From germline, CDR1 is DFQATT and CDR2 SNEGSKA (reference sequence). The V end lost 1 base, the J end lost 6 bases, and 10 bases lay between the germline ends.

The genes are TRBV7-9 and TRBJ2-1; D is ambiguous. Per germline, CDR1 SEHNR and CDR2 FQNEAQ (reference sequence). Trimming shortened V by 6 bases and J by 9 bases, and 15 bases separated the two germline ends. The CDR3 is 13 residues long. CDR3: CASRETGFIEQFF. The CDR3 nucleotides read TGTGCCAGCAGGGAGACCGGCTTTATTGAGCAGTTCTTC.

V gene TRBV24-1 combines with J gene TRBJ2-2; no clear D. Germline loops: CDR1 KGHDR, CDR2 SFDVKD. The ends were cut back, 5 bases at V and 7 bases at J, with 7 bases in the middle. The length of the CDR3 is 12 residues. The CDR3 coding sequence is TGTGCCACCAGTGCTTCTGTCGGGGAGCTGTTTTTT. The encoded protein is CATSASVGELFF.